This T cell receptor (beta chain) stems from a study of OX40 agonist ivuxolimab in advanced cancers. Overall study context: Cancers in dose escalation were hepatocellular, melanoma, renal cell and head and neck. Of the participants, approximately 36% had some prior anti-PD-1, anti-PD-L1 or anti-CTLA-4 therapy, which was allowed. Study results and caveats: In CD8+ T cells, expanded clones were on average more numerous than in CD4+. It was also the case that some nonresponders had low normalized T-cell clonal expansion.

Germline-derived CDR1 and CDR2 are SEHNR and FQNEAQ (reference sequence). The CDR3 spans 12 residues. V lost 4 bases to trimming and J lost 8 bases, with 9 bases between them. The assay was immunoSEQ multiplex PCR, and TCRdb's table has in-frame clones only and misses some. The sample has nearly 50,000 clones, around 90% seen once. A note on this clone: The antigen is unknown.

This TCR came from an adult with an advanced solid tumor such as melanoma, head and neck, liver or kidney cancer. Sequenced material: CD4+ or CD8+ T cells sorted from blood, taken in a trial of the OX40 agonist ivuxolimab. This sequence joins TRBV7-9 and TRBJ2-1; the D is unclear. CDR3 sequence (DNA): TGTGCCAGCAGCTGGCTCACCGATGAGCAGTTCTTC. Protein product: CASSWLTDEQFF.